The 5 T cell receptor beta chains in this list originate from one sample, sequenced in a study of T cell changes during pregnancy in multiple sclerosis. Repertoires were generated with immunoSEQ multiplex PCR, while TCRdb's copy carries only in-frame clones and drops some. Of about 48,000 clones in the sample, about 88% were seen once. This specimen was CD4+ T cells from peripheral blood mononuclear cells, taken in the second trimester of pregnancy. These receptors all stem from a female donor with multiple sclerosis, enrolled in a pregnancy study.

This chain links TRBV5-1 with TRBJ2-2; 7 bases align to TRBD1. The germline V gene encodes CDR1 SGHRS and CDR2 YFSETQ. V was clipped by 3 bases and J by 7 bases; unmatched bases: 3. CDR3 length: 13 residues. Written as DNA, the CDR3 is TGCGCCAGCAGCTGGGGACAGCTCGGGGAGCTGTTTTTT. Amino acids: CASSWGQLGELFF.

This clone was detected only a few times. Other DNA sequences from this sample encode an identical CDR3 as well. The chain employs TRBV5-4 and TRBJ2-1, with D perhaps matching TRBD1 (5 bases). This CDR3 region has 15 residues. V was pared by 0 bases and J by 4 bases, with 11 bases between. Germline V CDR1 and CDR2: SGHNT, YYREEE (reference sequence). This chain's CDR3 is CASSLGQGAYNEQFF. The DNA of the CDR3 is TGTGCCAGCAGCTTGGGCCAGGGTGCTTACAATGAGCAGTTCTTC. Full variable domain (missing parts from reference TRBV5-4 and TRBJ2-1): ETGVTQSPTHLIKTRGQQVTLRCSSQSGHNTVSWYQQALGQGPQFIFQYYREEENGRGNFPPRFSGLQFPNYSSELNVNALELDDSALYLCASSLGQGAYNEQFFGPGTRLTVL.

The chain carries TRBV18 and TRBJ2-3, with D maybe TRBD1 (5 bases). The germline V and J ends were trimmed by 2 bases and 0 bases, with 12 bases remaining between them. Germline V gene data show CDR1 as KGHSH and CDR2 as LQKENI. The CDR3 has 16 residues. The chain's CDR3 is CASSPGVRASTDTQYF. The CDR3 DNA sequence: TGTGCCAGCTCACCAGGGGTCAGGGCGAGCACAGATACGCAGTATTTT.

V usage is TRBV30 and J usage is TRBJ1-2, with 7 bases fitting TRBD1. The V segment lost 2 bases and the J segment 0 bases; nucleotides outside the gene matches: 12. CDR1 and CDR2 from the germline V gene are GTSNPN and SVGIG (reference sequence). There are 17 residues in the CDR3. CDR3: CAWSSALGQKSNYGYTF. The CDR3, as DNA: TGTGCCTGGAGTTCAGCGTTGGGACAGAAATCTAACTATGGCTACACCTTC. Drawing the rest from reference TRBV30 and TRBJ1-2, the complete variable domain is SQTIHQWPATLVQPVGSPLSLECTVEGTSNPNLYWYRQAAGRGLQLLFYSVGIGQISSEVPQNLSASRPQDRQFILSSKKLLLSDSGFYLCAWSSALGQKSNYGYTFGSGTRLTVV.

Regarding this clone: Germline is not matched at one junction end, which may reflect a read error. The chain uses TRBV18 and TRBJ2-7, with TRBD1 matching 10 bases. Germline CDR1 and CDR2: KGHSH and LQKENI. The length of the CDR3 is 13 residues. CDR3: CASTPGTGDEQYF. In DNA, the CDR3 is TGTGCCAGCACACCAGGGACAGGGGACGAGCAGTACTTC.